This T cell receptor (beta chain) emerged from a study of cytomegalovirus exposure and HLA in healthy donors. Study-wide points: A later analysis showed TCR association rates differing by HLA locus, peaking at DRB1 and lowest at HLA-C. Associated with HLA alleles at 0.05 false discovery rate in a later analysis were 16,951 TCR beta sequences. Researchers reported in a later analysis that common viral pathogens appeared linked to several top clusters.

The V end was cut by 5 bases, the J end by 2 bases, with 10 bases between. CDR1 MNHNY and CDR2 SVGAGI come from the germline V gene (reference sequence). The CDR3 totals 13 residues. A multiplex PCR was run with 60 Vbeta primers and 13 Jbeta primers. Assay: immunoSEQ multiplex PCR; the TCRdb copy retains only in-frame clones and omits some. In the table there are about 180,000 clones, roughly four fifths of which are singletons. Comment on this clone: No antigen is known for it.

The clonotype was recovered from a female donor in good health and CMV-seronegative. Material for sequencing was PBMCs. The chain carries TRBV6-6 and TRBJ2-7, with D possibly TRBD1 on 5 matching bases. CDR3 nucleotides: TGTGCCAGCAGTCCCACAGGCACCTACGAGCAGTACTTC. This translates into CASSPTGTYEQYF.